These 14 T cell receptor beta chains came from one sample sequenced in a study of control samples from healthy donors and cancer patients. Sequencing was performed with immunoSEQ multiplex PCR; in TCRdb, only in-frame clones are kept and a portion is missing. The sample lists some 100,000 clones; more than 85% were seen once. Sequenced: blood. All receptors derive from a man aged 30 to 39 in good health.

The rearrangement joins TRBV6-4 to TRBJ1-2; possibly TRBD1 for D (6 bases). The germline CDR1 and CDR2 sequences are MRHNA and SNTAGT. V was pared by 6 bases and J by 7 bases, with 15 bases between. The CDR3 totals 13 residues. CDR3 in amino acids: CASRDRGAGGYTF. For the CDR3, the DNA is TGTGCCAGCAGGGACAGAGGCGCGGGTGGCTACACCTTC.

The chain recombines TRBV7-9 with TRBJ1-6; D gene unclear. The germline CDR1 and CDR2 sequences are SEHNR and FQNEAQ (reference sequence). The CDR3 covers 15 residues. V lost 8 bases and J 9 bases, leaving 20 bases between the germline ends. Written as DNA, the CDR3 is TGTGCCAGCGGGCGGGATTCGATTAAGGGTTCACCCCTCCACTTT. Residues: CASGRDSIKGSPLHF.

In its sample, this clone was seen once. The chain has TRBV4-1 and TRBJ2-5; D unclear. The V gene's germline CDR1 is MGHRA and CDR2 YSYEKL. CDR3 length: 13 residues. V was trimmed by 0 bases and J by 8 bases, leaving 10 bases between them. The CDR3 nucleotides are TGCGCCAGCAGCCAAGAAGAGTTAGGAACCCAGTACTTC. Translated, it gives CASSQEELGTQYF.

This sequence joins TRBV3-1 (or the pseudogene TRBV3-2) and TRBJ2-3; 7 bases line up with TRBD1. J was trimmed by 4 bases and V by 0 bases; bases with no gene match: 7. Germline V gene lookup returns CDR1 LGHDT and CDR2 YNNKEL (reference sequence). The CDR3 has 16 amino acids. The CDR3 DNA sequence: TGTGCCAGCAGCCAAGATAAAAGGGGGCGCCCAGATACGCAGTATTTT. Translation gives CASSQDKRGRPDTQYF.

In this sample, this clone turned up once. The CDR3 is CAWSRKGLAGSLETQYF. CDR3 sequence (DNA): TGTGCCTGGAGTAGAAAAGGACTAGCGGGAAGTCTGGAGACCCAGTACTTC. The V call is TRBV30, the J call TRBJ2-5; 12 bases are shared with TRBD2. CDR3 length: 17 residues. J lost 5 bases, V lost 2 bases, and 12 bases had no gene match. Germline lookup yields CDR1 GTSNPN and CDR2 SVGIG (reference sequence).

The chain carries TRBV3-1 (or the pseudogene TRBV3-2) and TRBJ2-1, with 7 bases fitting TRBD1. The CDR3 consists of 15 residues. V lost 0 bases to trimming and J lost 6 bases; unmatched junction nucleotides: 5. From germline, CDR1 is LGHDT and CDR2 YNNKEL (reference sequence). CDR3: CASSQDRGIGNEQFF. In nucleotides, the CDR3 is TGTGCCAGCAGCCAAGACAGGGGGATTGGCAATGAGCAGTTCTTC.

This chain joins TRBV11-2 and TRBJ1-3; D is uncertain. Per germline, CDR1 SGHAT and CDR2 FQNNGV. The CDR3 length is 14 residues. V lost 10 bases, J lost 0 bases, and 13 bases lay in between. CDR3 in DNA: TGTGCCACCAGTTACCCCGGCTCTGGAAACACCATATATTTT. The encoded protein is CATSYPGSGNTIYF.

The V and J genes are TRBV18 and TRBJ2-1, with TRBD2 identical over 8 bases. Trimming took 10 bases from V and 7 from J; bases not matched to a gene: 12. The CDR3 contains 14 residues. Germline V lookup: CDR1 KGHSH, CDR2 LQKENI. DNA of the CDR3: TGTGCCACTACCTCCGGGGGGGCAGGGAATGAGCAGTTCTTC. Amino acids: CATTSGGAGNEQFF.

CDR3 in DNA: TGTGCCAGTACCCCTAGCGGGCCCTACGAGCAGTACTTC. Amino acids: CASTPSGPYEQYF. V usage is TRBV2 and J usage is TRBJ2-7, with 8 bases matching TRBD2. The CDR3 runs 13 residues. Trimming removed 9 bases from V and 2 bases from J; junction bases left unmatched: 6. The germline gives CDR1 SNHLY, CDR2 FYNNEI.

The rearrangement joins TRBV5-1 to TRBJ2-5; possible D gene TRBD1, 6 bases. Germline CDR1 and CDR2: SGHRS and YFSETQ. The length of the CDR3 is 15 residues. Trimming cost V 1 base and J 2 bases, with 12 bases left between them. The CDR3, as DNA: TGCGCCAGCAGCTTGCAAGGGACACCTCAAGAGACCCAGTACTTC. It yields the protein CASSLQGTPQETQYF.

This chain connects TRBV27 to TRBJ2-3, with TRBD1 matching 9 bases. Germline lookup yields CDR1 MNHEY and CDR2 SMNVEV (reference sequence). The CDR3 runs 15 residues. V was clipped by 6 bases and J by 7 bases; unmatched bases: 11. The CDR3 protein is CASSQGQGSVNTQYF. For the CDR3, the DNA is TGTGCCAGCAGCCAGGGACAGGGTTCGGTAAATACGCAGTATTTT.

The chain joins TRBV25-1 to TRBJ1-1; D perhaps matches TRBD1 (6 bases). This CDR3 has 13 amino acids. Trimming pared 2 bases from V and 6 bases from J, leaving 10 bases between. Germline V gives CDR1 MGHDK, CDR2 SYGVNS. CDR3 bases: TGTGCCAGCAGTGAACCAGGGGTGGCTGAAGCTTTCTTT. It codes for CASSEPGVAEAFF.

V is TRBV6-1 and J is TRBJ2-1; the D gene could be TRBD1 or TRBD2 (5 bases each). Germline assignment: CDR1 MNHNS and CDR2 SASEGT. Deletions cut 3 bases from V and 7 bases from J, with 10 bases between. This CDR3 is built from 13 residues. CDR3: CASSDPWGNEQFF. The CDR3 nucleotides read TGTGCCAGCAGTGACCCCTGGGGGAATGAGCAGTTCTTC.

This sequence joins TRBV4-1 and TRBJ1-2; D unresolved. The CDR3 extends over 15 amino acids. CDR1 and CDR2 (germline): MGHRA, YSYEKL. The V and J ends lost 0 bases and 1 base respectively, with 9 bases between them. The CDR3 protein is CASSQDLSLNYGYTF. CDR3 coding DNA: TGCGCCAGCAGCCAAGACCTTAGCCTTAACTATGGCTACACCTTC.